The 9 T cell receptor beta chains listed next were all sequenced from one sample in a study of OX40 agonist ivuxolimab in advanced cancers. Only in-frame clones appear in the TCRdb table, and some are missing; sequencing was by immunoSEQ multiplex PCR. The data hold approximately 90,000 clones, with more than 75% observed a single time. The sequenced sample was CD4+ or CD8+ T cells sorted from blood, obtained in a trial of the OX40 agonist ivuxolimab. These receptors were collected from an adult with an advanced solid tumor such as melanoma, head and neck, liver or kidney cancer.

This chain uses TRBV11-2 with TRBJ2-1; D perhaps matches TRBD1 (7 bases). V was shortened by 5 bases and J by 3 bases, with 14 bases between the two germline ends. The germline V gene has CDR1 SGHAT and CDR2 FQNNGV. The CDR3 covers 15 residues. The CDR3 region has the DNA TGTGCCAGCAGCAAAGGGGGCGGGAACTACAATGAGCAGTTCTTC. This sequence encodes CASSKGGGNYNEQFF.

The chain links TRBV6-1 to TRBJ2-1; 11 nucleotides align to TRBD2. Germline assignment: CDR1 MNHNS and CDR2 SASEGT. The CDR3 is 15 amino acids. V gave up 7 bases and J gave up 2 bases; unmatched junction bases: 4. The CDR3 region is CASIQTSGAYNEQFF. The CDR3, as DNA: TGTGCCAGCATTCAGACTAGCGGGGCCTACAATGAGCAGTTCTTC.

This clone was observed once. This chain uses TRBV11-3 with TRBJ2-5; 7 positions agree with TRBD1. J was trimmed by 4 bases and V by 3 bases; bases with no gene match: 8. Germline CDR1 reads SGHNT; CDR2 reads YENEEA. This CDR3 spans 15 amino acids. Here the CDR3 DNA reads TGTGCCAGCAGCTTCCCCATGACAGGGCGAGAGACCCAGTACTTC. Its protein product is CASSFPMTGRETQYF.

The chain carries TRBV7-2 and TRBJ2-3; 8 nucleotides agree with TRBD2. CDR3 length: 15 amino acids. CDR1 is SGHTA and CDR2 is FQGNSA in the germline V gene. Germline trimming cut 2 bases from V and 3 bases from J; bases unmatched to any gene: 4. CDR3 nucleotide sequence: TGTGCCAGCAGCTTACAAGCGGGAGAGACAGATACGCAGTATTTT. Its translation is CASSLQAGETDTQYF. The full variable domain, rest sourced from reference TRBV7-2 and TRBJ2-3, is GAGVSQSPSNKVTEKGKDVELRCDPISGHTALYWYRQSLGQGLEFLIYFQGNSAPDKSGLPSDRFSAERTGGSVSTLTIQRTQQEDSAVYLCASSLQAGETDTQYFGPGTRLTVL.

This clone was seen a handful of times. V gene TRBV5-4 combines with J gene TRBJ1-5, with TRBD1 matching over 9 bases. CDR3 length: 14 residues. Germline assignment: CDR1 SGHNT and CDR2 YYREEE (reference sequence). Trimming at V came to 5 bases and at J to 9 bases, leaving 9 bases not matched to a gene. The CDR3 sequence is CASSTDRGLGPQHF. CDR3 sequence (DNA): TGTGCCAGCAGTACGGACAGGGGTTTGGGGCCCCAGCATTTT. Variable domain in full (rest from reference TRBV5-4 and TRBJ1-5): ETGVTQSPTHLIKTRGQQVTLRCSSQSGHNTVSWYQQALGQGPQFIFQYYREEENGRGNFPPRFSGLQFPNYSSELNVNALELDDSALYLCASSTDRGLGPQHFGDGTRLSIL.

The gene calls are TRBV6-1 and TRBJ2-1; TRBD2 matches at 11 bases. Germline values: CDR1 MNHNS, CDR2 SASEGT. The CDR3 loop spans 17 amino acids. The junction had 9 bases not matched to a gene; V was cut back by 3 bases and J by 5 bases. The CDR3: CASSDETSGIRNNEQFF. The CDR3 coding sequence is TGTGCCAGCAGTGATGAGACTAGCGGGATCAGGAACAATGAGCAGTTCTTC.

The CDR3 coding sequence is TGTGCCAGCAGTGAATATTCCCGGAATGCCTACGAGCAGTACTTC. This gives the protein CASSEYSRNAYEQYF. The chain couples TRBV25-1 to TRBJ2-7; D is unresolved. Deletions cut 0 bases from V and 2 bases from J, with 11 bases between. Germline values: CDR1 MGHDK, CDR2 SYGVNS. CDR3 length: 15 residues.

This rearrangement joins TRBV7-2 to TRBJ2-3; 10 bases agree with TRBD2. There are 17 residues in the CDR3. Germline CDR1 and CDR2: SGHTA and FQGNSA. V was clipped by 5 bases and J by 0 bases; unmatched bases: 8. Here the CDR3 reads CASSRSTSGVSTDTQYF. DNA for the CDR3: TGTGCCAGCAGCCGATCCACTAGCGGGGTTAGCACAGATACGCAGTATTTT.

V usage is TRBV5-8 and J usage is TRBJ1-1; unclear D gene. Germline CDR1 is SGHTS and CDR2 is YDEGEE. This CDR3 is built from 15 residues. The V end lost 0 bases, the J end lost 0 bases, and 9 bases lay between the germline ends. The CDR3 region has the DNA TGTGCCAGCAGCTTGGCCGGGCAGCTGAACACTGAAGCTTTCTTT. Translating gives CASSLAGQLNTEAFF. Full variable domain (remainder filled in from reference TRBV5-8 and TRBJ1-1): EAGVTQSPTHLIKTRGQQATLRCSPISGHTSVYWYQQALGLGLQFLLWYDEGEERNRGNFPPRFSGRQFPNYSSELNVNALELEDSALYLCASSLAGQLNTEAFFGQGTRLTVV.